A selection of T cell receptor beta chains follows, all from one sample in a study of T-cell memory formation after mild COVID-19. TCRdb re-analysed the 5' RACE reads in MiXCR, keeping a single row per CDR3 protein. There are under 700,000 distinct CDR3 sequences in the sample; roughly 20% occur only once, and around 13% lies in the top ten. Sample: PBMCs or a T cell subset sorted from them (not recorded which). These receptors all stem from an adult woman who had mild COVID-19 (a few samples of this study predate the infection). Cell type and time point are not known. The CDR3 runs from the conserved cysteine through the conserved F or W. Each record gives: V gene, J gene, clone size, D gene, CDR3 protein, CDR3 DNA. D genes are given only for firm matches. For some rows the clone size is stated as once, few or many, or as a class when expanded; others skip it.

>TRBV15|TRBJ1-1|-|-
CATSTTVNTEAFF
TGTGCCACCAGCACCACAGTGAACACTGAAGCTTTCTTT
>TRBV7-2|TRBJ2-5|few|-
CASRPTSGRETQYF
TGTGCCAGCAGACCTACTTCGGGGCGAGAGACCCAGTACTTC
>TRBV29-1|TRBJ1-5|-|-
CSATGADSNQPQHF
TGCAGCGCTACCGGGGCAGATAGCAATCAGCCCCAGCATTTT
>TRBV5-1|TRBJ1-1|few|TRBD1
CASSLGDRGVGTEAFF
TGCGCCAGCAGCTTGGGGGACAGGGGGGTCGGCACTGAAGCTTTCTTT
>TRBV7-2|TRBJ2-3|-|TRBD2
CASSLLSGGITDTQYF
TGTGCCAGCAGCTTACTCAGCGGGGGGATCACAGATACGCAGTATTTT
>TRBV6-5|TRBJ1-5|-|TRBD1
CASSYDRGPGQPQHF
TGTGCCAGCAGTTACGACAGGGGGCCGGGTCAGCCCCAGCATTTT
>TRBV7-2|TRBJ2-7|many|-
CASSLGDWDEQYF
TGTGCCAGCAGCTTAGGGGACTGGGACGAGCAGTACTTC
>TRBV20-1|TRBJ2-5|-|-
CSAGGLGDYQETQYF
TGCAGTGCTGGGGGTTTGGGGGACTACCAAGAGACCCAGTACTTC
>TRBV4-1|TRBJ2-2|-|-
CASSQVVGASGELFF
TGCGCCAGCAGCCAAGTTGTGGGGGCTAGCGGGGAGCTGTTTTTT
>TRBV27|TRBJ1-1|-|-
CASHDRNTEAFF
TGTGCCAGCCACGACAGGAACACTGAAGCTTTCTTT
>TRBV7-6|TRBJ2-5|-|-
CASSLGGGVFQETQYF
TGTGCCAGCAGCTTAGGAGGGGGGGTCTTCCAAGAGACCCAGTACTTC
>TRBV9|TRBJ2-3|-|-
CASSAGGGPSTDTQYF
TGTGCCAGCAGCGCCGGCGGGGGCCCCAGCACAGATACGCAGTATTTT
>TRBV27|TRBJ1-2|-|-
CASSHDASYGYTF
TGTGCCAGCAGTCACGACGCGAGCTATGGCTACACCTTC
>TRBV19|TRBJ2-7|-|TRBD1
CASSMSDRASYEQYF
TGTGCCAGTAGTATGTCCGACAGGGCATCCTACGAGCAGTACTTC
>TRBV10-3|TRBJ2-3|few|-
CAISEPPTDTQYF
TGTGCCATCAGTGAGCCACCCACAGATACGCAGTATTTT
>TRBV7-8|TRBJ2-3|-|TRBD1
CASSSLTGASTDTQYF
TGTGCCAGCAGCTCCCTTACAGGGGCCAGCACAGATACGCAGTATTTT